This is a list of T cell receptor beta chains from one sample in a study of shared clonotypes between healthy human individuals. Assay: immunoSEQ multiplex PCR; the TCRdb copy retains only in-frame clones and omits some. The repertoire holds approximately 240,000 clones, with over 60% as singletons. The sample comprised memory CD4+ T cells sorted from blood. These receptors all stem from a man aged 25 to 40 in good health. Each CDR3 is given without its conserved first and last residue. The order of the fields is V gene, CDR3 protein.

TRBV5-1 ASSSGTGSYSNYGYT
TRBV4-1 ASSQDFNFNQPQH
TRBV18 ASSPGQGTEKLF
TRBV7-9 ASRSRTDRSEAF
TRBV30 AWSVRPGAEAF
TRBV7-6 ASSLVASGSGEQF
TRBV5-1 ASSLLGTGVTDTQY
TRBV7-3 ASSLIPNYEQY
TRBV5-1 ASSSGNTIY
TRBV7-2 ASSPGGTSYNEQF
TRBV5-1 ASNPNTGGTQY
TRBV11-2 ASSRRLDGTDTQY
TRBV6-5 ASSYSQGLSDGYT
TRBV27 ASSLGGDTQY
TRBV2 ASSVSTGISYEQY
TRBV27 ASRKRGRYEQY
TRBV11-3 ASSRGRSSYNEQF
TRBV14 ASSQDSVYGYT